This passage covers 11 T cell receptor beta chains from one sample sequenced in a study of cytomegalovirus exposure and HLA in healthy donors. The PCR was carried out with 60 Vbeta primers and 13 Jbeta primers. TCRdb's table, derived via immunoSEQ multiplex PCR, lists solely in-frame clones and lacks some. The data show around 250,000 clones, about 80% seen once. The sample consisted of PBMCs. These receptors all come from a woman aged 55-70 years in good health and CMV-seropositive.

The chain recombines TRBV5-1 with TRBJ2-7; the match to TRBD2 covers 9 bases. The V gene end was trimmed by 0 bases and the J gene end by 4 bases; junction bases not matched to a gene: 14. Looked up from germline, CDR1 is SGHRS and CDR2 is YFSETQ. This CDR3 spans 18 amino acids. The chain's CDR3 is CASSLETLMLAGPYEQYF. In DNA, the CDR3 is TGCGCCAGCAGCTTGGAAACCCTAATGCTAGCGGGACCATACGAGCAGTACTTC.

The V and J genes are TRBV6-1 and TRBJ2-5; 8 nucleotides agree with TRBD1. The J call may not be correct, given that the DNA end is closer to TRBJ2-7. This CDR3 comprises 14 residues. CDR1 is MNHNS, CDR2 SASEGT, per germline. The CDR3 sequence: CATDRARSGYEQYF. CDR3 coding DNA: TGTGCCACGGACAGGGCTCGCTCTGGCTACGAGCAGTACTTC.

The chain uses TRBV11-2 and TRBJ1-6; D ambiguous. The germline CDR1 and CDR2 sequences are SGHAT and FQNNGV. Trimming removed 1 base at V and 8 bases at J, with 6 bases between. The CDR3 contains 13 residues. The CDR3: CASSLVRDSPLHF. The CDR3 nucleotides read TGTGCCAGCAGCTTAGTACGGGATTCACCCCTCCACTTT.

The chain employs TRBV2 and TRBJ2-7; a weak D match, TRBD2 (5 bases). Trimming pared 1 base from V and 5 bases from J, leaving 15 bases between. This CDR3 is 15 amino acids long. Germline V CDR1 and CDR2: SNHLY, FYNNEI. This chain's CDR3 is CASSEGRAYQDEQYF. CDR3 nucleotide sequence: TGTGCCAGCAGTGAAGGGCGGGCCTACCAGGACGAGCAGTACTTC.

V usage is TRBV18 and J usage is TRBJ1-2, with 11 nucleotides matching TRBD1. Germline trimming cut 3 bases from V and 7 bases from J; bases unmatched to any gene: 10. Looked up from germline, CDR1 is KGHSH and CDR2 is LQKENI. The CDR3 has 16 residues. The CDR3 DNA is TGTGCCAGCTCACCTCCTAGGACAGGGGGCGGAGGTGGCTACACCTTC. Translated: CASSPPRTGGGGGYTF.

The chain links TRBV19 to TRBJ2-1; D is ambiguous. Deletions cut 5 bases from V and 0 bases from J, with 8 bases between. The CDR3 is 14 amino acids. Per the germline V gene, CDR1 is LNHDA and CDR2 is SQIVND (reference sequence). CDR3 residues: CASSQAGSYNEQFF. The CDR3 region has the DNA TGTGCCAGTAGTCAGGCTGGCTCCTACAATGAGCAGTTCTTC.

A note on this clone: The junction departs from the called germline gene at one end, perhaps through a read error. The chain couples TRBV7-9 to TRBJ1-2, with D perhaps matching TRBD1 (5 bases). Looked up from germline, CDR1 is SEHNR and CDR2 is FQNEAQ (reference sequence). The CDR3 runs to 16 residues. CDR3 sequence reads: CSSSLALGEGDYGYTF. The CDR3 DNA reads TGTTCCAGCAGCTTAGCGCTAGGGGAAGGAGACTATGGCTACACCTTC.

This sequence joins TRBV15 and TRBJ1-1; 7 bases line up with TRBD1. V lost 5 bases to trimming and J lost 3 bases; unmatched junction nucleotides: 3. This CDR3 region has 13 residues. Looked up from germline, CDR1 is LNHNV and CDR2 is YYDKDF (reference sequence). CDR3 protein: CATSVGTDTEAFF. The CDR3, as DNA: TGTGCCACCAGCGTAGGGACAGACACTGAAGCTTTCTTT.

This sequence joins TRBV9 and TRBJ2-2, with D unclear. Trimming removed 0 bases at V and 1 base at J, with 7 bases between. The CDR3 sequence is 15 residues long. Germline assignment: CDR1 SGDLS and CDR2 YYNGEE. CDR3 sequence: CASSVELLNTGELFF. CDR3 nucleotide sequence: TGTGCCAGCAGCGTAGAACTACTGAACACCGGGGAGCTGTTTTTT.

This clone was found once. The chain carries TRBV7-8 and TRBJ1-1, with a weak D call TRBD1 (6 bases). V was trimmed by 4 bases and J by 1 base, leaving 16 bases between them. CDR1 and CDR2 (germline): SGHVS, FQNEAQ. The CDR3 spans 16 residues. CDR3 nucleotide sequence: TGTGCCAGCAGCTCAAGAGTTGGCAGGGGGAACACTGAAGCTTTCTTT. This sequence encodes CASSSRVGRGNTEAFF.

The chain carries TRBV6-5 and TRBJ2-7; 12 bases are a match to TRBD1. V was clipped by 6 bases and J by 2 bases; unmatched bases: 5. Germline loops: CDR1 MNHEY, CDR2 SVGAGI. There are 15 residues in the CDR3. CDR3 amino acids: CASRSGQGATYEQYF. CDR3 DNA: TGTGCCAGCAGGTCGGGACAGGGGGCCACCTACGAGCAGTACTTC.